This entry is about one T cell receptor beta chain. It was second doses at about 4 or about 12 weeks that were pooled. The table came from immunoSEQ multiplex PCR; TCRdb's copy has only in-frame clones and leaves some out. The sample holds around 71,000 clones; under 90% are singletons and the top ten take around an eighth. The source of the sample is a study of T cell responses to AZD1222 COVID-19 vaccine. This CDR3 contains 14 residues. V dropped 4 bases and J dropped 8; count of bases not matched to a gene: 6. The V gene's germline CDR1 is MNHNY and CDR2 SVGAGI (reference sequence). The specimen was peripheral blood, collected 28 days after the second AZD1222 dose. The clonotype was recovered from an adult who received the AZD1222 COVID-19 vaccine. The chain uses TRBV6-6 and TRBJ2-1, with 9 bases aligning to TRBD1. The CDR3 region is CASSSGQGLYEQFF. The CDR3 DNA sequence: TGTGCCAGCAGTTCGGGACAGGGTCTGTATGAGCAGTTCTTC.